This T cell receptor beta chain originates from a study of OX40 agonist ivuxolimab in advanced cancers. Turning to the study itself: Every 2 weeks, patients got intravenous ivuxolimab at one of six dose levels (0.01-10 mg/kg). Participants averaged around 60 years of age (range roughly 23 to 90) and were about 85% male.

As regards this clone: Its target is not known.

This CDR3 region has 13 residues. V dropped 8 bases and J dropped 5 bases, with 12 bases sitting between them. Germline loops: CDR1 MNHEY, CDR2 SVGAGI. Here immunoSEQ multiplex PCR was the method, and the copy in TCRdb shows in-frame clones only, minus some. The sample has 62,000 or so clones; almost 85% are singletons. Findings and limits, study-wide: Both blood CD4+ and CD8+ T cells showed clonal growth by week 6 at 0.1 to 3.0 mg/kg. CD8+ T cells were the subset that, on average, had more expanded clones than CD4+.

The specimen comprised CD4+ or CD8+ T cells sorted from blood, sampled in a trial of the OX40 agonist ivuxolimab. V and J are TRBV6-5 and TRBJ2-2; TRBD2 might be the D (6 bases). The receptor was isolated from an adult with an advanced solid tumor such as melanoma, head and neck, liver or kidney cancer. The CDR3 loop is CASGRGFTGELFF. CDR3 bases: TGTGCCAGCGGGCGGGGTTTTACCGGGGAGCTGTTTTTT.